The 23 T cell receptor beta chains below come from one sample, sequenced in a study of radiotherapy plus CTLA-4 blockade in lung cancer. Libraries were prepared by immunoSEQ multiplex PCR; TCRdb keeps only in-frame clonotypes and omits some of them. This sample carries 45,000 to 55,000 clones, 86% of them seen once, and the ten largest clones take about a sixth. The sample in question was peripheral blood, obtained from a patient treated with radiotherapy plus ipilimumab. Every receptor here comes from a human donor with non-small cell lung cancer that progressed on radiotherapy plus ipilimumab. Some clones in this sample may be carry-over from other donors' samples.

The CDR3, as DNA: TGTGCCAGCAGCGTAGGGACAGCGGCTGGCTACACCTTC. Protein: CASSVGTAAGYTF. The rearrangement joins TRBV9 to TRBJ1-2, with a possible D match to TRBD1 (6 bases). V gave up 0 bases and J gave up 7 bases, with 10 bases separating them. Per germline, CDR1 SGDLS and CDR2 YYNGEE. CDR3 length: 13 residues.

The chain recombines TRBV29-1 with TRBJ2-3; D unresolved. CDR3 length: 13 amino acids. The V gene's germline CDR1 is SQVTM and CDR2 ANQGSEA. V gave up 4 bases and J gave up 1 base, with 9 bases separating them. CDR3 protein: CSVVSPGTDTQYF. The CDR3 nucleotides are TGCAGCGTTGTTAGTCCGGGCACAGATACGCAGTATTTT.

V gene TRBV5-1 combines with J gene TRBJ1-1; TRBD1 is a possible D gene (5 bases). The CDR3 length is 13 residues. Deletions cut 1 base from V and 7 bases from J, with 11 bases between. Germline V gives CDR1 SGHRS, CDR2 YFSETQ. The CDR3 spells CASSLRQGLEAFF. The DNA for the CDR3 is TGCGCCAGCAGCTTGCGGCAGGGCCTTGAAGCTTTCTTT.

This chain joins TRBV30 and TRBJ2-1; 9 bases are shared with TRBD1. The CDR3 is 15 residues long. Germline V gene lookup returns CDR1 GTSNPN and CDR2 SVGIG (reference sequence). V trimming: 4 bases; J trimming: 4 bases; junction bases outside the gene matches: 8. The DNA for the CDR3 is TGTGCCTGGACCCTGGGGGACAGGGCATACAATGAGCAGTTCTTC. Protein: CAWTLGDRAYNEQFF.

V usage is TRBV30 and J usage is TRBJ1-4, with a tentative D call TRBD1 (6 bases). The CDR3 has 14 amino acids. The V end was cut by 2 bases, the J end by 6 bases, with 13 bases between. Germline V lookup: CDR1 GTSNPN, CDR2 SVGIG (reference sequence). CDR3 DNA sequence: TGTGCCTGGAGTACGGGGGGGGCTTATGAAAAACTGTTTTTT. It codes for CAWSTGGAYEKLFF. Filled out from reference TRBV30 and TRBJ1-4, the complete variable domain reads SQTIHQWPATLVQPVGSPLSLECTVEGTSNPNLYWYRQAAGRGLQLLFYSVGIGQISSEVPQNLSASRPQDRQFILSSKKLLLSDSGFYLCAWSTGGAYEKLFFGSGTQLSVL.

This clone is a singleton in its sample. V is TRBV5-1 and J is TRBJ1-6; 10 bases are a match to TRBD1. The trim removed 4 bases at V and 10 bases at J, leaving 8 bases unmatched. CDR1 is SGHRS and CDR2 is YFSETQ in the germline V gene. The CDR3 sequence is 15 residues long. CDR3 loop: CASSPETGGGSPLHF. In nucleotides, the CDR3 is TGCGCCAGCAGCCCAGAGACAGGGGGCGGGTCACCCCTCCACTTT. The variable domain in full, completed from reference TRBV5-1 and TRBJ1-6, reads KAGVTQTPRYLIKTRGQQVTLSCSPISGHRSVSWYQQTPGQGLQFLFEYFSETQRNKGNFPGRFSGRQFSNSRSEMNVSTLELGDSALYLCASSPETGGGSPLHFGNGTRLTVT.

This clone appeared a single time. The V gene is TRBV2, the J gene TRBJ2-3; D is unclear. V dropped 4 bases and J dropped 2 bases, with 10 bases sitting between them. CDR1 is SNHLY and CDR2 is FYNNEI in the germline V gene. CDR3 size: 14 residues. CDR3 sequence: CASSAQRSTDTQYF. The DNA for the CDR3 is TGTGCCAGCAGTGCCCAGCGATCCACAGATACGCAGTATTTT.

The rearrangement links TRBV6-6 to TRBJ1-1; D perhaps matches TRBD1 (6 bases). The CDR3 totals 14 residues. Germline CDR1 is MNHNY and CDR2 is SVGAGI (reference sequence). V shed 4 bases and J shed 4 bases, with 13 bases lying between them. This chain's CDR3 is CASSSRDRITEAFF. Written as DNA, the CDR3 is TGTGCCAGCAGTTCACGAGACAGGATCACTGAAGCTTTCTTT.

The gene calls are TRBV7-9 and TRBJ2-7; 7 bases are shared with TRBD1. Germline CDR1 SEHNR, CDR2 FQNEAQ (reference sequence). This CDR3 comprises 18 residues. V lost 0 bases and J lost 2; bases outside the gene matches: 13. CDR3 sequence reads: CASSLAGDRGFDPYEQYF. The CDR3 nucleotides are TGTGCCAGCAGCTTAGCGGGGGACAGAGGGTTTGATCCCTACGAGCAGTACTTC.

This chain joins TRBV10-3 and TRBJ1-5, with D possibly being TRBD1 (6 bases). The germline V gene has CDR1 ENHRY and CDR2 SYGVKD. The CDR3 extends over 14 amino acids. The germline V and J ends were trimmed by 3 bases and 3 bases, with 9 bases remaining between them. This CDR3 reads CAISERQDNQPQHF. CDR3 nucleotide sequence: TGTGCCATCAGTGAAAGACAGGACAATCAGCCCCAGCATTTT.

The chain couples TRBV9 to TRBJ1-1; D might be TRBD1 (6 bases). V was clipped by 4 bases and J by 0 bases, with 16 bases between them. This CDR3 is built from 16 residues. Germline CDR1 is SGDLS and CDR2 is YYNGEE. CDR3 sequence (DNA): TGTGCCAGCAGCCCAGGACAGCAGGGCATGAACACTGAAGCTTTCTTT. Its translation is CASSPGQQGMNTEAFF.

The chain has TRBV25-1 and TRBJ2-1, with 9 bases fitting TRBD2. Trimming at V came to 1 base and at J to 9 bases, leaving 7 bases not matched to a gene. CDR3 size: 15 residues. The germline V gene has CDR1 MGHDK and CDR2 SYGVNS. CDR3 sequence: CASSESGGRAFEQFF. In DNA form, the CDR3 reads TGTGCCAGCAGTGAATCCGGCGGGAGGGCCTTTGAGCAGTTCTTC. Supplemented by reference TRBV25-1 and TRBJ2-1, the full variable domain reads EADIYQTPRYLVIGTGKKITLECSQTMGHDKMYWYQQDPGMELHLIHYSYGVNSTEKGDLSSESTVSRIRTEHFPLTLESARPSHTSQYLCASSESGGRAFEQFFGPGTRLTVL.

This clone was detected once. The chain joins TRBV28 to TRBJ1-2; D is unresolved. Germline CDR1 reads MDHEN; CDR2 reads SYDVKM. Trimming took 2 bases from V and 4 from J, leaving 11 bases between them. The CDR3 extends over 14 amino acids. In nucleotides, the CDR3 is TGTGCCAGCAGTTTAAAGGAGCATGGCTATGGCTACACCTTC. It translates to CASSLKEHGYGYTF.

This clone was seen only a few times. The rearrangement joins TRBV19 to TRBJ2-7, with TRBD2 identical over 16 bases. CDR1 is LNHDA and CDR2 is SQIVND in the germline V gene (reference sequence). V dropped 4 bases and J dropped 7; count of bases not matched to a gene: 13. CDR3 length: 18 amino acids. The chain's CDR3 is CASSTTGLAGGPSWEQYF. The CDR3, as DNA: TGTGCCAGTAGTACGACGGGACTAGCGGGAGGGCCTTCGTGGGAGCAGTACTTC.

The rearrangement uses TRBV7-2 and TRBJ1-4; no clear D. Germline assignment: CDR1 SGHTA and CDR2 FQGNSA. The CDR3 totals 14 residues. V was pared by 1 base and J by 6 bases, with 9 bases between. As DNA, the CDR3 is TGTGCCAGCAGCTTAGTTGGCATGGATGAAAAACTGTTTTTT. It is translated as CASSLVGMDEKLFF.

This sequence joins TRBV5-4 and TRBJ1-2; D not certain. The CDR3 is 13 amino acids. Trimming left V 0 bases short and J 7 bases short, with 10 bases between. Germline V gives CDR1 SGHNT, CDR2 YYREEE (reference sequence). The CDR3 DNA is TGTGCCAGCAGCTTGGGTCAGGAGGGTGGCTACACCTTC. Its protein product is CASSLGQEGGYTF.

J is TRBJ1-6 and V is TRBV28, with 7 nucleotides matching TRBD1. V shed 6 bases and J 10 bases; nucleotides not matched to a gene: 12. The CDR3 is made up of 15 amino acids. The V gene's germline CDR1 is MDHEN and CDR2 SYDVKM. In DNA, the CDR3 is TGTGCCAGCAGCCACGCTAAGGGGGCGCGATCACCCCTCCACTTT. This sequence encodes CASSHAKGARSPLHF.

V and J are TRBV28 and TRBJ2-7; 7 bases match TRBD1. CDR1 and CDR2 from the germline V gene are MDHEN and SYDVKM. This CDR3 spans 13 amino acids. Trimming removed 6 bases from V and 2 bases from J; junction bases left unmatched: 4. The CDR3 DNA reads TGTGCCAGCAGGCACGGGACAGCCTACGAGCAGTACTTC. It codes for CASRHGTAYEQYF.

The rearrangement joins TRBV29-1 to TRBJ2-5; 10 nucleotides agree with TRBD2. V was pared by 2 bases and J by 4 bases, with 4 bases of the junction left unmatched. There are 14 residues in the CDR3. Germline CDR1 reads SQVTM; CDR2 reads ANQGSEA. CDR3 loop: CSVELAGEGETQYF. In DNA, the CDR3 is TGCAGCGTTGAACTAGCGGGAGAAGGAGAGACCCAGTACTTC.

This clone appeared once. The CDR3 reads CASSLFSEQYF. The CDR3 bases are TGTGCCAGCAGCTTATTCAGCGAGCAGTACTTC. The rearrangement uses TRBV7-2 and TRBJ2-5, with unresolved D. The end of the DNA fits TRBJ2-7 better, so the J call may be wrong. This CDR3 contains 11 residues. Germline CDR1 reads SGHTA; CDR2 reads FQGNSA.

The chain links TRBV7-3 to TRBJ1-1; no clear D gene. The V end was cut by 2 bases, the J end by 1 base, with 5 bases between. Germline V gene lookup returns CDR1 SGHTA and CDR2 FQGTGA. This CDR3 is 13 amino acids long. As DNA, the CDR3 is TGTGCCAGCAGCTTATCAGGGAACACTGAAGCTTTCTTT. Translation gives CASSLSGNTEAFF.

This clone appeared once. The V call is TRBV19, the J call TRBJ2-7; 9 bases agree with TRBD1. The V and J ends lost 6 bases and 4 bases, in that order; junction bases with no gene match: 7. The germline V gene encodes CDR1 LNHDA and CDR2 SQIVND (reference sequence). The CDR3 is made up of 14 amino acids. This CDR3 is CASRAQGAKYEQYF. DNA for the CDR3: TGTGCCAGTAGGGCACAGGGGGCGAAGTACGAGCAGTACTTC. Supplemented by reference TRBV19 and TRBJ2-7, the full variable domain reads DGGITQSPKYLFRKEGQNVTLSCEQNLNHDAMYWYRQDPGQGLRLIYYSQIVNDFQKGDIAEGYSVSREKKESFPLTVTSAQKNPTAFYLCASRAQGAKYEQYFGPGTRLTVT.

The chain links TRBV2 to TRBJ1-2; no clear D gene. Germline V gene sequence: CDR1 SNHLY, CDR2 FYNNEI. There are 11 residues in the CDR3. V was shortened by 4 bases and J by 8 bases, with 8 bases between the two germline ends. CDR3 protein: CASSGLSGYTF. The CDR3 DNA reads as TGTGCCAGCAGTGGTCTCTCGGGCTACACCTTC.